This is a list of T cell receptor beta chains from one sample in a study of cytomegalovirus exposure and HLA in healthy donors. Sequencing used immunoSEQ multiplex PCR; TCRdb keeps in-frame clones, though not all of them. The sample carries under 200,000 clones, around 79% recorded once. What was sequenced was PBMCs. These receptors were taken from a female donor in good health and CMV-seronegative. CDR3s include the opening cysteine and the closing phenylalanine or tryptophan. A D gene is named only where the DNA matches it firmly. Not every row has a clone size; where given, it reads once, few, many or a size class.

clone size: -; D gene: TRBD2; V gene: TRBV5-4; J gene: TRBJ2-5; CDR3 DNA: TGTGCCAGCAGCTTGGCGGGACTAGCGGGAGAGACCCAGTACTTC; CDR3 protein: CASSLAGLAGETQYF
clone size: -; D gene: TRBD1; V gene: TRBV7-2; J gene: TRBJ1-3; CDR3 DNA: TGTGCCAGCAGCCTTAGGACAGGGGGCACAGACACCATATATTTT; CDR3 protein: CASSLRTGGTDTIYF
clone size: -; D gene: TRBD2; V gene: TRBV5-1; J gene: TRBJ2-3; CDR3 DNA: TGCGCCAGCAGCTACGGACTAGCGGGAGGGCCCCAAGATACGCAGTATTTT; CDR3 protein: CASSYGLAGGPQDTQYF
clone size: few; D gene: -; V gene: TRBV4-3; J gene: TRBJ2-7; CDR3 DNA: TGCGCCAGCAGCGAAGGGGGCCGGGGAGGCGAGCAGTACTTC; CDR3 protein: CASSEGGRGGEQYF
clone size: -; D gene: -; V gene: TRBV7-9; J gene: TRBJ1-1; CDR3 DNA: TGTGCCAGCAGCTTAGGACAGTGGGAAGGCACTGAAGCTCTCTTT; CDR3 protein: CASSLGQWEGTEALF
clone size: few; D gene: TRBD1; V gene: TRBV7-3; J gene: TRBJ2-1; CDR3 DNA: TGTGCCAGCAGCGGCGCGGGACAGGGGCCGAATGAGCAGTTCTTC; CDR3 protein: CASSGAGQGPNEQFF
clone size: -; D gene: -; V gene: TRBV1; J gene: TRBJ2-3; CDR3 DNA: TGCACCAGCAGCCAAGATATTAGCGCCAGAGCAGATACGCAGTATTTT; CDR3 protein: CTSSQDISARADTQYF
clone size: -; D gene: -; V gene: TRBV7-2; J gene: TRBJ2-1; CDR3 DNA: TGTGCCAGCAGCTTAACTTCCCAGGGAGGTAACAATGAGCAGTTCTTC; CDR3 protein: CASSLTSQGGNNEQFF
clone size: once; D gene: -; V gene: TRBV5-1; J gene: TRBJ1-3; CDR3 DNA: TGCGCCAGCAGCTACGCAGGGGACACCATATATTTT; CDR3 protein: CASSYAGDTIYF
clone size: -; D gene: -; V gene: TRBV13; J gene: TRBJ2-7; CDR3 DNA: TGTGCCAGCAGCTTTGGTGGCATGGCCTACGAGCAGTACTTC; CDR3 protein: CASSFGGMAYEQYF
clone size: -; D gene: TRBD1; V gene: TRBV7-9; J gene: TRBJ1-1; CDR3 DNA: TGTGCCAGCAGCCAGGGGGTGAACACTGAAGCTTTCTTT; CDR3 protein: CASSQGVNTEAFF
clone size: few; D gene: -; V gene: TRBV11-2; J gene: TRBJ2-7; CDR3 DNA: TGTGCCAGCAGCTCGCTAGACGGATTCTACGAGCAGTACTTC; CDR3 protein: CASSSLDGFYEQYF
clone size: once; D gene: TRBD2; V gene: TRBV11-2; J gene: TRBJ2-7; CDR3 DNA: TGTGCCAGCAGCTTGCAGCGGGAGATAGGCGAGCAGTACTTC; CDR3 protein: CASSLQREIGEQYF